The rows below give T cell receptor beta chains drawn from one sample of a study of cytomegalovirus exposure and HLA in healthy donors. Method: immunoSEQ multiplex PCR; TCRdb's copy keeps in-frame clones and lacks some. The sample has around 120,000 clones, about 82% seen once. Sequencing input: PBMCs. The receptors derive from a man aged 18 to 30 in good health and CMV-seronegative. The CDR3 runs from the conserved cysteine through the conserved F or W. The D gene is left open where the match is weak. The size of a clone is reported for some rows only, either as once, few or many, or as a class for expanded clones.

v_call	clone_size	d_call	j_call	cdr3_nt	cdr3_aa
TRBV30	NA	NA	TRBJ1-1	TGTGCCTGCCTCCCCCAGGGCGCCCACTCCGTAGAAGCTTTCTTT	CACLPQGAHSVEAFF
TRBV5-1	NA	TRBD2	TRBJ2-1	TGCGCCAGCAGCCCAGAAGCGGGGGGGCTATACAATGAGCAGTTCTTC	CASSPEAGGLYNEQFF
TRBV9	NA	NA	TRBJ1-5	TGTGCCAGCCGCGGAGGGGGTCACCAGCCCCAGCATTTT	CASRGGGHQPQHF
TRBV15	NA	NA	TRBJ2-7	TGTGCCACCAGCAGAGACCGGGGGTTAGGCGAGCAGTACTTC	CATSRDRGLGEQYF
TRBV13	NA	TRBD1	TRBJ1-5	TGTGCCAGCAGCAAGGGCGGGACAGGGAAACATAGCAATCAGCCCCAGCATTTT	CASSKGGTGKHSNQPQHF
TRBV30	NA	TRBD2	TRBJ2-4	TGTGCCTGGACTAAAGCGGGAGCTTTGTTGAAGGGAAACATTCAGTACTTC	CAWTKAGALLKGNIQYF
TRBV2	NA	NA	TRBJ1-2	TGTGCCAGCAGTGAGGTCCATACGCGTGGCTACACCTTC	CASSEVHTRGYTF
TRBV28	NA	NA	TRBJ2-1	TGTGCCAGCAGCTCGGGACTCAGCGAGCAGTTCTTC	CASSSGLSEQFF
TRBV2	once	TRBD1	TRBJ2-3	TGTGCCAGCAGAGCCGGGACAGGGACGTATTTT	CASRAGTGTYF
TRBV30	once	NA	TRBJ2-4	TGTGCCTGGAGTGTAGGCAGGGGAGCCAAAAACATTCAGTACTTC	CAWSVGRGAKNIQYF
TRBV6-7	few	NA	TRBJ2-7	TGTGCCAGCAGTTACCCGGGCCTAGCCCGCGGATACGAGCAGTACTTC	CASSYPGLARGYEQYF
TRBV25-1	NA	TRBD2	TRBJ2-7	TGTGCAACACGGGGGGGGGACTACGAGCAGTACTTC	CATRGGDYEQYF
TRBV2	NA	NA	TRBJ2-5	TGTGCCAGCGGCCGACAGGAGTACTTC	CASGRQEYF
TRBV18	once	NA	TRBJ2-7	TGTGCCAGCTCACCTTACCAGGGGTACGAGCAGTACTTC	CASSPYQGYEQYF
TRBV7-8	NA	TRBD1	TRBJ2-5	TGTGCCAGCAGCTTAGGACAGGGAAATATTGAGACCCAGTACTTC	CASSLGQGNIETQYF
TRBV7-9	many	TRBD1	TRBJ1-1	TGTGCCAGCAGCCTCCCACAGGGGGCGCGGACTGAAGCTTTCTTT	CASSLPQGARTEAFF
TRBV19	NA	NA	TRBJ2-7	TGTGCCAGTAGTATTGCGGGGACCTCCTACGAGCAGTACTTC	CASSIAGTSYEQYF
TRBV12-2	NA	NA	TRBJ1-5	TGTGCGGGAGTGTTTGGACAGGTGAGCAATCAGCCCCAGCATTTT	CAGVFGQVSNQPQHF
TRBV2	NA	NA	TRBJ1-4	TGTGCCAGCAGTGAAACAAGTGTTTCCATCAATGAAAAACTGTTTTTT	CASSETSVSINEKLFF
TRBV19	NA	NA	TRBJ1-5	TGTGCCAGTAGTATCGCCGACAGTCAGCCCCAGCATTTT	CASSIADSQPQHF
TRBV5-1	few	NA	TRBJ1-1	TGCGCCAGCAGCTTGGAGCACAGGGACACTGAAGCTTTCTTT	CASSLEHRDTEAFF
TRBV27	NA	NA	TRBJ1-1	TGTGCCAGCAGTAATACAGGTATCGTTGAAGCTTTCTTT	CASSNTGIVEAFF
TRBV11-1	NA	NA	TRBJ2-7	TGTGCCAGCAGCCGGGCACAGGGTTCCCCCTACGAGCAGTACTTC	CASSRAQGSPYEQYF
TRBV4-1	NA	TRBD1	TRBJ2-7	TGCGCCAGCAGCCAGGGGACAGGGCTAGGCGAGCAGTACTTC	CASSQGTGLGEQYF
TRBV6-1	NA	NA	TRBJ1-1	TGTGCCAGCCGAGTGACAACGAACACTGAAGCTTTCTTT	CASRVTTNTEAFF